The sequence of this TCR beta chain was determined in a study of CD8 T cells in ankylosing spondylitis. Looked up from germline, CDR1 is SGHRS and CDR2 is YFSETQ. CDR3 length: 16 residues. This clonotype was counted ten times or more. The antigen remains undetermined. The junction departs from germline at one end; a sequencing error may be responsible. Study conclusions and caveats: Some motif variants had been reported before (in reactive arthritis synovial fluid and blood). In peripheral blood, disease-linked CD8+ clones occurred at relatively low frequencies. Reportedly, disease-linked clones are significantly enriched in ankylosing spondylitis patients' matched synovial fluid. Blood from ankylosing spondylitis patients appeared to carry a characteristic roughly eight-variant TCR beta motif.

Libraries for TCR beta were made by quantitative 5'-RACE with molecular barcodes. TCRdb reprocessed the 5' RACE reads via MiXCR and lists one record per CDR3 protein. The data hold about 800,000 distinct CDR3 sequences, with 12% observed a single time. The sequenced material came from blood, either unsorted or a sorted T cell fraction (not recorded which). The sequence came from a male donor with ankylosing spondylitis. The V call is TRBV5-1, the J call TRBJ2-3; TRBD2 agrees at 15 bases. The CDR3 region is CASSLGTSGGPDTQYF. CDR3 sequence (DNA): TGTGCCAGCAGCTTAGGGACTAGCGGGGGGCCAGATACGCAGTATTTT.